Following are 8 T cell receptor beta chains from one sample sequenced in a study of cytomegalovirus exposure and HLA in healthy donors. The PCR contained 60 Vbeta and 13 Jbeta primers. This table comes from immunoSEQ multiplex PCR, and its TCRdb copy is limited to in-frame clones, with some not included. The data show 130,000 to 150,000 clones, 80% to 85% seen once. Sequences were obtained from PBMCs. These TCRs come from a woman aged 25-40 years in good health and CMV-seronegative.

Comments on this clone: Other DNA sequences of this sample code for an identical CDR3. The J gene is TRBJ1-5, the V gene TRBV19; D unresolved. The CDR3 spans 15 residues. Trimming removed 2 bases at V and 0 bases at J, with 8 bases between. Germline CDR1 reads LNHDA; CDR2 reads SQIVND (reference sequence). The CDR3 DNA sequence: TGTGCCAGTAGTATATCCGGTTATAGCAATCAGCCCCAGCATTTT. Its protein is CASSISGYSNQPQHF. Full variable domain (remainder filled in from reference TRBV19 and TRBJ1-5): DGGITQSPKYLFRKEGQNVTLSCEQNLNHDAMYWYRQDPGQGLRLIYYSQIVNDFQKGDIAEGYSVSREKKESFPLTVTSAQKNPTAFYLCASSISGYSNQPQHFGDGTRLSIL.

CDR3 region: CASSLSGTGWVTEAFF. In DNA, the CDR3 is TGTGCCAGCAGCTTAAGCGGGACAGGGTGGGTTACTGAAGCTTTCTTT. The chain combines TRBV7-3 with TRBJ1-1; 9 bases match TRBD1. The CDR3 covers 16 residues. CDR1 is SGHTA and CDR2 is FQGTGA in the germline V gene. With 1 base clipped from V and 5 bases from J, the junction kept 8 bases outside the gene matches.

The chain carries TRBV30 and TRBJ2-2; 9 bases map to TRBD2. V shed 7 bases and J 5 bases; nucleotides not matched to a gene: 2. Germline CDR1 is GTSNPN and CDR2 is SVGIG (reference sequence). This CDR3 region has 12 residues. This CDR3 reads CALAGGTGELFF. In DNA, the CDR3 is TGTGCCTTGGCGGGAGGGACCGGGGAGCTGTTTTTT. The complete variable domain, with remaining parts taken from reference TRBV30 and TRBJ2-2, reads SQTIHQWPATLVQPVGSPLSLECTVEGTSNPNLYWYRQAAGRGLQLLFYSVGIGQISSEVPQNLSASRPQDRQFILSSKKLLLSDSGFYLCALAGGTGELFFGEGSRLTVL.

The rearrangement joins TRBV7-3 to TRBJ2-3; TRBD2 matches at 14 bases. Trimming took 5 bases from V and 5 from J; bases not matched to a gene: 6. The germline gives CDR1 SGHTA, CDR2 FQGTGA. This CDR3 is built from 16 residues. CDR3 sequence (DNA): TGTGCCAGCAGCCTGCCGGGACTAGCGGGAGAAGATACGCAGTATTTT. This encodes CASSLPGLAGEDTQYF.

The genes are TRBV15 and TRBJ2-3; 7 bases map to TRBD2. Germline trimming cut 6 bases from V and 4 bases from J; bases unmatched to any gene: 4. The germline V gene encodes CDR1 LNHNV and CDR2 YYDKDF (reference sequence). The CDR3 is 13 residues long. The CDR3 here is CATSPGGADTQYF. The CDR3 bases are TGTGCCACCAGTCCGGGGGGTGCAGATACGCAGTATTTT. Using reference TRBV15 and TRBJ2-3 for the parts outside the CDR3, the full variable domain is DAMVIQNPRYQVTQFGKPVTLSCSQTLNHNVMYWYQQKSSQAPKLLFHYYDKDFNNEADTPDNFQSRRPNTSFCFLDIRSPGLGDTAMYLCATSPGGADTQYFGPGTRLTVL.

J is TRBJ1-2 and V is TRBV4-1; TRBD1 agrees at 7 bases. The junction had 11 bases not matched to a gene; V was cut back by 2 bases and J by 2 bases. The CDR3 totals 17 residues. Germline V gene sequence: CDR1 MGHRA, CDR2 YSYEKL. Written as DNA, the CDR3 is TGCGCCAGCAGCCAACCACCGACGGCAGGGGGAAACTATGGCTACACCTTC. This encodes CASSQPPTAGGNYGYTF.

This clone is deemed medium-sized (0.01 to 0.1%). V gene TRBV2 combines with J gene TRBJ1-1; the D gene is possibly TRBD1 (5 bases). The CDR3 is 13 residues long. The germline V gene has CDR1 SNHLY and CDR2 FYNNEI. With 2 bases removed from V and 1 base from J, the gap between germline ends came to 5 bases. The CDR3 DNA follows: TGTGCCAGCAGTGAACAGGGGAACACTGAAGCTTTCTTT. Its protein product is CASSEQGNTEAFF.

The rearrangement links TRBV18 to TRBJ1-2; 8 nucleotides match TRBD1. The CDR3 has 12 residues. Losses at the gene ends were 4 bases for V and 8 bases for J; bases not matched to a gene: 3. Looked up from germline, CDR1 is KGHSH and CDR2 is LQKENI. The CDR3 loop reads CASSRQGSGYTF. The CDR3 nucleotides read TGTGCCAGCTCACGACAGGGGAGCGGCTACACCTTC.